The 25 T cell receptor beta chains below come from one sample, sequenced in a study of blood T cell repertoires in COVID-19 (TCRdb year 2020). The library came from the immunoSEQ multiplex PCR assay. What TCRdb holds here is the immuneACCESS table cut down to in-frame rearrangements. Part of the clones is not present; checked against another copy, under half of the missing clones reflect an unresolved V gene, and the others are unexplained. The sample table shows about 290,000 clones, and around 81% are seen once. The leading ten clones occupy around 4.5% of the sample. The sequenced sample consisted of peripheral blood. The receptors come from a woman aged 45-60 years with active or convalescent COVID-19.

This chain uses TRBV7-9 with TRBJ2-1; 10 positions agree with TRBD2. V trimming: 0 bases; J trimming: 2 bases; junction bases outside the gene matches: 7. The CDR3 is made up of 18 amino acids. The germline V gene encodes CDR1 SEHNR and CDR2 FQNEAQ (reference sequence). Written as DNA, the CDR3 is TGTGCCAGCAGCTTAGCGCGGGCTAGCGGGAGCCCCTACAATGAGCAGTTCTTC. Translated, it gives CASSLARASGSPYNEQFF.

As DNA, the CDR3 is TGTGCCAGCAGCTTAGTCGGGGAGACCGGGGAGCTGTTTTTT. Protein product: CASSLVGETGELFF. The chain is built from TRBV7-6 and TRBJ2-2; possible D gene TRBD2, 5 bases. Trimming removed 1 base from V and 5 bases from J, with 8 bases in between. Germline V gives CDR1 SGHVS, CDR2 FNYEAQ. The CDR3 spans 14 residues.

This chain joins TRBV6-5 and TRBJ1-5; weak D call: TRBD1 (6 bases). The CDR3 covers 15 residues. Trimming took 6 bases from V and 1 from J, leaving 13 bases between them. Looked up from germline, CDR1 is MNHEY and CDR2 is SVGAGI. CDR3 sequence reads: CASRPTTGSNQPQHF. The CDR3 bases are TGTGCCAGCAGACCCACCACAGGGAGCAATCAGCCCCAGCATTTT.

This clone was seen more than once but under ten times. The chain employs TRBV13 and TRBJ2-2; no clear D. This CDR3 contains 14 residues. The germline V gene encodes CDR1 PRHDT and CDR2 FYEKMQ (reference sequence). The V gene lost 6 bases and the J gene lost 6 bases, with 14 bases spanning the gap. For the CDR3, the DNA is TGTGCCAGCAGTAAAGGCCTAGGCGCCGGGGAGCTGTTTTTT. This sequence encodes CASSKGLGAGELFF.

The sample holds a few counts of this clone. The chain uses TRBV2 and TRBJ1-2; D perhaps matches TRBD1 (6 bases). Trimming shortened V by 4 bases and J by 0 bases, and 6 bases separated the two germline ends. The CDR3 is made up of 13 amino acids. From germline, CDR1 is SNHLY and CDR2 FYNNEI. CDR3 nucleotide sequence: TGTGCCAGCAGTGGGGACACTAACTATGGCTACACCTTC. Translating gives CASSGDTNYGYTF.

V usage is TRBV24-1 and J usage is TRBJ2-1; 7 positions agree with TRBD2. CDR1 is KGHDR and CDR2 is SFDVKD in the germline V gene. The CDR3 contains 15 residues. V was clipped by 4 bases and J by 8 bases; unmatched bases: 10. The CDR3 region is CATSEPGTKVDEQFF. In nucleotides, the CDR3 is TGTGCCACCAGTGAGCCCGGGACTAAAGTTGATGAGCAGTTCTTC.

This clone was detected once. The chain uses TRBV5-4 and TRBJ1-2; TRBD1 matches at 8 bases. The germline V gene has CDR1 SGHNT and CDR2 YYREEE (reference sequence). This CDR3 has 14 amino acids. Unmatched junction bases numbered 7, after V lost 1 base and J lost 8 bases. The CDR3 loop is CASSLYRQGRGYTF. Written as DNA, the CDR3 is TGTGCCAGCAGCTTGTATCGACAGGGGAGAGGCTACACCTTC.

CDR3 in DNA: TGTGCCAGCAGAGCAGGGGGCGTGGGTCGTGGTGAAAAACTGTTTTTT. Its translation is CASRAGGVGRGEKLFF. J is TRBJ1-4 and V is TRBV2; 8 bases align to TRBD1. There are 16 residues in the CDR3. Germline CDR1 is SNHLY and CDR2 is FYNNEI. V was pared by 6 bases and J by 7 bases, with 13 bases of the junction left unmatched.

The chain couples TRBV19 to TRBJ1-1; 8 nucleotides match TRBD1. With 3 bases clipped from V and 3 bases from J, the junction kept 6 bases outside the gene matches. CDR3 length equals 15 residues. CDR1 and CDR2 from the germline V gene are LNHDA and SQIVND (reference sequence). The CDR3 sequence: CASSIQGATDTEAFF. In DNA form, the CDR3 reads TGTGCCAGTAGTATCCAGGGGGCGACGGACACTGAAGCTTTCTTT.

The chain employs TRBV9 and TRBJ2-3; TRBD2 is a possible D gene (5 bases). The V end lost 0 bases, the J end lost 6 bases, and 20 bases lay between the germline ends. Germline CDR1 is SGDLS and CDR2 is YYNGEE. The CDR3 has 17 residues. The CDR3 protein is CASSVGRGGGHMDTQYF. DNA for the CDR3: TGTGCCAGCAGCGTAGGACGGGGTGGTGGGCACATGGATACGCAGTATTTT.

This chain connects TRBV6-5 to TRBJ2-5, with 10 positions matching TRBD1. Germline V gene lookup returns CDR1 MNHEY and CDR2 SVGAGI. The length of the CDR3 is 15 residues. V gave up 4 bases and J gave up 2 bases; unmatched junction bases: 4. For the CDR3, the DNA is TGTGCCAGCAGTTCCTGGACAGGGGGACAAGAGACCCAGTACTTC. Translated, it gives CASSSWTGGQETQYF.

The chain combines TRBV4-1 with TRBJ1-3; D ambiguous. This CDR3 comprises 19 residues. V shed 1 base and J shed 0 bases, with 19 bases lying between them. Germline V lookup: CDR1 MGHRA, CDR2 YSYEKL. The CDR3 loop is CASSQGVLVVRDSGNTIYF. Here the CDR3 DNA reads TGCGCCAGCAGCCAAGGGGTTTTGGTCGTCCGGGACTCTGGAAACACCATATATTTT.

The chain uses TRBV11-2 and TRBJ2-7, with unresolved D. Germline loops: CDR1 SGHAT, CDR2 FQNNGV. The CDR3 has 15 amino acids. V shed 5 bases and J shed 8 bases, with 22 bases lying between them. Written as DNA, the CDR3 is TGTGCCAGCAGCCACGCATCCCAGCGCCTAATCAAGCAGTACTTC. It yields the protein CASSHASQRLIKQYF.

This chain uses TRBV18 with TRBJ2-1, with 8 nucleotides matching TRBD2. The CDR3 consists of 17 residues. V lost 6 bases, J lost 7 bases, and 17 bases stayed unmatched. Germline CDR1 KGHSH, CDR2 LQKENI. DNA for the CDR3: TGTGCCAGCTCCCCCAAATTGGGAGCGGGAGTAGGAAATGAGCAGTTCTTC. Translated: CASSPKLGAGVGNEQFF. The full variable domain, rest sourced from reference TRBV18 and TRBJ2-1, is NAGVMQNPRHLVRRRGQEARLRCSPMKGHSHVYWYRQLPEEGLKFMVYLQKENIIDESGMPKERFSAEFPKEGPSILRIQQVVRGDSAAYFCASSPKLGAGVGNEQFFGPGTRLTVL.

In DNA form, the CDR3 reads TGTGCCAGCAGCTCCCCACCTACCGGGACAGTCACTGAAGCTTTCTTT. As protein: CASSSPPTGTVTEAFF. The rearrangement uses TRBV28 and TRBJ1-1; 7 nucleotides line up with TRBD1. CDR1 and CDR2 (germline): MDHEN, SYDVKM. The CDR3 is 16 residues long. The V segment lost 6 bases and the J segment 4 bases; nucleotides outside the gene matches: 14.

CDR3 sequence reads: CASAYNRNTEAFF. The CDR3 DNA follows: TGTGCCAGCGCCTATAACCGGAACACTGAAGCTTTCTTT. The chain has TRBV12-3 or TRBV12-4 and TRBJ1-1; no definite D call. V was trimmed by 8 bases and J by 1 base, leaving 11 bases between them. The CDR3 sequence is 13 residues long.

The rearrangement uses TRBV5-4 and TRBJ2-7; 11 bases match TRBD2. This CDR3 is 15 amino acids long. Germline V CDR1 and CDR2: SGHNT, YYREEE (reference sequence). Trimming removed 4 bases from V and 0 bases from J; junction bases left unmatched: 3. CDR3 DNA: TGTGCCAGCAGCGGGGGACTAGCGGCCTCCTACGAGCAGTACTTC. It specifies CASSGGLAASYEQYF.

The chain uses TRBV11-2 and TRBJ1-1, with 9 nucleotides matching TRBD1. CDR3 size: 17 residues. Germline CDR1 reads SGHAT; CDR2 reads FQNNGV. V trimming: 6 bases; J trimming: 0 bases; junction bases outside the gene matches: 11. CDR3: CASRPPDRGPMNTEAFF. CDR3 in DNA: TGTGCCAGCAGACCCCCGGACAGGGGACCCATGAACACTGAAGCTTTCTTT. Full variable domain (remainder filled in from reference TRBV11-2 and TRBJ1-1): EAGVAQSPRYKIIEKRQSVAFWCNPISGHATLYWYQQILGQGPKLLIQFQNNGVVDDSQLPKDRFSAERLKGVDSTLKIQPAKLEDSAVYLCASRPPDRGPMNTEAFFGQGTRLTVV.

The CDR3 nucleotides read TGTGCCAGCAGTGACTCGAGAGGCTACACCTTC. Protein: CASSDSRGYTF. The chain links TRBV6-4 to TRBJ1-2; D gene unclear. The V end was cut by 0 bases, the J end by 8 bases, with 4 bases between. The CDR3 extends over 11 amino acids. Per the germline V gene, CDR1 is MRHNA and CDR2 is SNTAGT.

V usage is TRBV5-6 and J usage is TRBJ2-2; weak D call: TRBD2 (5 bases). CDR1 and CDR2 (germline): SGHDT, YYEEEE. This CDR3 is built from 16 residues. V shed 4 bases and J shed 0 bases, with 13 bases lying between them. Here the CDR3 reads CASSLDLLANTGELFF. CDR3 sequence (DNA): TGTGCCAGCAGCCTGGACTTACTCGCGAACACCGGGGAGCTGTTTTTT.

The chain links TRBV28 to TRBJ1-2; 7 bases align to TRBD1. V shed 5 bases, J shed 8 bases, and the junction held 11 bases outside the gene matches. Germline CDR1 is MDHEN and CDR2 is SYDVKM. This CDR3 contains 14 residues. The CDR3 spells CASSPPTGFGGYTF. CDR3 in DNA: TGTGCCAGCAGTCCTCCGACAGGGTTTGGAGGCTACACCTTC.

The chain links TRBV6-2 or TRBV6-3 to TRBJ1-1; D is undetermined. V was clipped by 6 bases and J by 4 bases, with 9 bases between them. The CDR3 runs to 12 residues. Looked up from germline, CDR1 is MNHEY and CDR2 is SVGEGT. The CDR3 here is CASSRVGTEAFF. The CDR3 nucleotides are TGTGCCAGCAGCCGTGTCGGCACTGAAGCTTTCTTT.

This sequence joins TRBV6-4 and TRBJ2-1; D call uncertain. The germline V and J ends were trimmed by 5 bases and 0 bases, with 5 bases remaining between them. From germline, CDR1 is MRHNA and CDR2 SNTAGT. The CDR3 sequence is 13 residues long. This chain's CDR3 is CASSTGSYNEQFF. As DNA, the CDR3 is TGTGCCAGCAGTACGGGCTCCTACAATGAGCAGTTCTTC.

The chain joins TRBV2 to TRBJ2-5; TRBD2 matches 7 bases. Germline loops: CDR1 SNHLY, CDR2 FYNNEI. Trimming took 3 bases from V and 4 from J; bases not matched to a gene: 17. This CDR3 is 18 amino acids long. In nucleotides, the CDR3 is TGTGCCAGCAGTGATGGTTCCCTGGGAGGGAGAGGGAGAGAGACCCAGTACTTC. It encodes CASSDGSLGGRGRETQYF.

This clone has just one count. The DNA of the CDR3 is TGTGCCAGCGGACCTGGCAGGGTTGCCGAAAAACTGTTTTTT. Translated, it gives CASGPGRVAEKLFF. V usage is TRBV7-8 and J usage is TRBJ1-4, with D possibly matching TRBD1 (5 bases). Germline CDR1 SGHVS, CDR2 FQNEAQ. The CDR3 contains 14 residues. Trimming cost V 8 bases and J 8 bases, with 18 bases left between them.